The T cell receptor (beta chain) under discussion was sequenced for a study of early T cells in non-severe SARS-CoV-2 infection. TCRdb re-called the 5' RACE reads through MiXCR, storing one row per CDR3 protein. Counted here are roughly 50,000 distinct CDR3 sequences, approximately 7.6% occurring once; the ten biggest clones make up 3.5% to 4.5%. Details on this clonotype: Its ends do not fully match the called genes, so a read error is possible.

The sample taken for sequencing was whole blood. The clonotype was recovered from an adult who was a healthcare worker with PCR-confirmed SARS-CoV-2 infection or an uninfected control (not recorded which).

CDR3: CANSRPNTGELFF. The CDR3 DNA is TGTGCCAACAGCCGCCCCAACACCGGGGAGCTGTTTTTT. The chain is built from TRBV3-1 and TRBJ2-2; D call uncertain. This CDR3 has 13 amino acids. Per germline, CDR1 LGHDT and CDR2 YNNKEL (reference sequence).